These 27 T cell receptor beta chains were sequenced from one sample in a study of T-cell reconstitution after alpha-beta-depleted transplantation in children. TCRbeta library preparation incorporated unique molecular identifiers. TCRdb redid the calling of the PCR reads with MiXCR, one entry per CDR3 protein. The sample yields approximately 110,000 distinct CDR3 sequences, under 13% seen once. The source was PBMCs, collected before TCRalphabeta/CD19-depleted stem cell transplant. These receptors all come from a boy aged 2 to 10 with acute lymphoblastic leukemia, due to receive a stem cell transplant.

This clonotype turned up a few times. The V call is TRBV28, the J call TRBJ2-5, with 10 nucleotides matching TRBD2. Germline V gives CDR1 MDHEN, CDR2 SYDVKM. This CDR3 comprises 17 residues. V shed 0 bases, J shed 5 bases, and the junction held 9 bases outside the gene matches. The CDR3 coding sequence is TGTGCCAGCAGTTTATGGGCCAGCGGGAGGGCCGGGGAGACCCAGTACTTC. This translates into CASSLWASGRAGETQYF.

The chain joins TRBV20-1 to TRBJ2-1, with 10 bases lining up with TRBD2. The CDR3 is made up of 14 amino acids. J gave up 4 bases and V 5 bases, and 5 bases lay outside the gene matches. Germline V gives CDR1 DFQATT, CDR2 SNEGSKA (reference sequence). CDR3 sequence reads: CSASGLADYNEQFF. The CDR3 DNA reads TGCAGTGCTTCAGGACTAGCGGATTACAATGAGCAGTTCTTC.

In DNA, the CDR3 is TGCAGTGCTAGTGGATCGGCCCTAGGTACGCAGTATTTT. This gives the protein CSASGSALGTQYF. This chain links TRBV20-1 with TRBJ2-3; D not resolved. Trimming took 3 bases from V and 8 from J, leaving 15 bases between them. Germline CDR1 DFQATT, CDR2 SNEGSKA (reference sequence). This CDR3 contains 13 residues.

This clonotype has only a few counts. This chain uses TRBV5-1 with TRBJ2-7; D is ambiguous. Trimming cost V 0 bases and J 2 bases, with 9 bases left between them. This CDR3 is built from 14 residues. The germline V gene encodes CDR1 SGHRS and CDR2 YFSETQ. In nucleotides, the CDR3 is TGCGCCAGCAGCTTGGCCGGGTCCACCTACGAGCAGTACTTC. Translation: CASSLAGSTYEQYF. The full variable domain, in which reference TRBV5-1 and TRBJ2-7 provide the parts outside the CDR3, is KAGVTQTPRYLIKTRGQQVTLSCSPISGHRSVSWYQQTPGQGLQFLFEYFSETQRNKGNFPGRFSGRQFSNSRSEMNVSTLELGDSALYLCASSLAGSTYEQYFGPGTRLTVT.

This clonotype showed up just a few times. CDR3 region: CASSLASGSRGTDTQYF. CDR3 coding DNA: TGCGCCAGCAGCTTGGCTAGCGGGAGCCGGGGCACAGATACGCAGTATTTT. The chain joins TRBV5-1 to TRBJ2-3; TRBD2 matches at 10 bases. V gave up 0 bases and J gave up 1 base; unmatched junction bases: 5. The germline V gene has CDR1 SGHRS and CDR2 YFSETQ. This CDR3 is built from 17 residues.

This clonotype was counted between two and nine times. V and J are TRBV27 and TRBJ2-1; TRBD2 matches 12 bases. J gave up 9 bases and V 6 bases, and 3 bases lay outside the gene matches. The CDR3 extends over 13 amino acids. CDR1 and CDR2 from the germline V gene are MNHEY and SMNVEV (reference sequence). CDR3 sequence reads: CASRTSGSGEQFF. The CDR3 region has the DNA TGTGCCAGCAGGACTAGCGGGAGCGGTGAGCAGTTCTTC.

In DNA, the CDR3 is TGTGCCAGCAGCTTAGGCACGAACACCGGGGAGCTGTTTTTT. Translation gives CASSLGTNTGELFF. J is TRBJ2-2 and V is TRBV7-3; D is ambiguous. The CDR3 has 14 residues. Trimming pared 2 bases from V and 0 bases from J, leaving 4 bases between. Germline V gives CDR1 SGHTA, CDR2 FQGTGA.

This clonotype has a count of ten or more. The V and J genes are TRBV20-1 and TRBJ1-2; D unclear. With 0 bases removed from V and 3 bases from J, the gap between germline ends came to 5 bases. This CDR3 region has 12 residues. Germline V gene lookup returns CDR1 DFQATT and CDR2 SNEGSKA (reference sequence). The CDR3 protein is CSARDIDYGYTF. In DNA form, the CDR3 reads TGCAGTGCTAGAGATATCGACTATGGCTACACCTTC.

The table lists this clonotype with many counts. This chain links TRBV12-3 or TRBV12-4 with TRBJ2-1; perhaps TRBD2 as D (5 bases). This CDR3 contains 14 residues. Trimming took 3 bases from V and 10 from J, leaving 16 bases between them. CDR3 sequence: CASSFKRVGDEQFF. The CDR3 coding sequence is TGTGCCAGCAGTTTTAAAAGGGTGGGAGACGAGCAGTTCTTC.

Many counts were recorded for this clonotype. This chain uses TRBV5-1 with TRBJ2-1, with D perhaps matching TRBD1 or TRBD2 (6 bases each). V dropped 0 bases and J dropped 9 bases, with 19 bases sitting between them. Germline CDR1 SGHRS, CDR2 YFSETQ. The CDR3 spans 16 residues. The CDR3: CASSLANTGRSPEQFF. In nucleotides, the CDR3 is TGCGCCAGCAGCTTGGCCAACACAGGGAGGAGTCCTGAGCAGTTCTTC.

The chain combines TRBV4-1 with TRBJ2-1, with 8 bases lining up with TRBD2. J gave up 9 bases and V 6 bases, and 16 bases lay outside the gene matches. The CDR3 is made up of 16 amino acids. CDR1 and CDR2 (germline): MGHRA, YSYEKL. The CDR3 here is CASRVGGLDLYGEQFF. The CDR3 region has the DNA TGCGCCAGCAGGGTTGGGGGACTAGACCTATACGGTGAGCAGTTCTTC.

This rearrangement joins TRBV28 to TRBJ1-2; 8 nucleotides agree with TRBD1. This CDR3 region has 17 residues. CDR1 is MDHEN, CDR2 SYDVKM, per germline. V was clipped by 2 bases and J by 1 base; unmatched bases: 9. CDR3 protein: CASSLMTGARLNYGYTF. The CDR3 DNA reads as TGTGCCAGCAGTTTAATGACAGGGGCCCGACTTAACTATGGCTACACCTTC.

The chain uses TRBV7-9 and TRBJ2-7; D is ambiguous. Trimming removed 11 bases at V and 5 bases at J, with 7 bases between. Germline V gene sequence: CDR1 SEHNR, CDR2 FQNEAQ (reference sequence). This CDR3 is built from 9 residues. CDR3 coding DNA: TGTGCCGTATTCCACGAGCAGTACTTC. Amino acid sequence: CAVFHEQYF.

This clonotype turned up a few times. The genes are TRBV20-1 and TRBJ2-1, with a tentative D call TRBD2 (5 bases). This CDR3 spans 16 amino acids. Germline V gene sequence: CDR1 DFQATT, CDR2 SNEGSKA (reference sequence). With 5 bases removed from V and 4 bases from J, the gap between germline ends came to 21 bases. CDR3 bases: TGCAGTGCTCCCCTCGGGATAGGGCGGGCGTACAATGAGCAGTTCTTC. This sequence encodes CSAPLGIGRAYNEQFF.

This clonotype was detected a few times. The chain combines TRBV20-1 with TRBJ2-7, with D hard to call. V was cut by 4 bases and J by 0 bases, with 13 bases left in between. The CDR3 length is 14 residues. From germline, CDR1 is DFQATT and CDR2 SNEGSKA (reference sequence). This CDR3 reads CSAKVNLYSYEQYF. The CDR3 nucleotides read TGCAGTGCTAAGGTCAACCTCTACTCCTACGAGCAGTACTTC.

As to this clonotype: This may arise from a read error, as a much more abundant clone is one base away. The CDR3 does not close with the conserved phenylalanine or tryptophan, likely indicating a read error. This rearrangement joins TRBV20-1 to TRBJ1-2; D is unclear. The ends were cut back, 6 bases at V and 6 bases at J, with 8 bases in the middle. This CDR3 is built from 10 residues. CDR1 is DFQATT, CDR2 SNEGSKA, per germline (reference sequence). The CDR3 protein is CSAEENGYTY. For the CDR3, the DNA is TGCAGTGCGGAAGAGAATGGCTACACCTAC.

This clonotype was observed many times. Written as DNA, the CDR3 is TGCGCCAGCAGCTTGGGGATGGGGGGTTCGGATCAGCCCCAGCATTTT. It encodes CASSLGMGGSDQPQHF. The chain links TRBV5-1 to TRBJ1-5; tentatively, D is TRBD1 (5 bases). This CDR3 comprises 16 residues. Trimming pared 0 bases from V and 5 bases from J, leaving 15 bases between. From germline, CDR1 is SGHRS and CDR2 YFSETQ. The variable domain in full, completed from reference TRBV5-1 and TRBJ1-5, reads KAGVTQTPRYLIKTRGQQVTLSCSPISGHRSVSWYQQTPGQGLQFLFEYFSETQRNKGNFPGRFSGRQFSNSRSEMNVSTLELGDSALYLCASSLGMGGSDQPQHFGDGTRLSIL.

This clonotype was detected ten times or more. The chain links TRBV20-1 to TRBJ1-1; D gene unclear. Trimming took off 7 bases at V and 0 bases at J, with 12 bases between the two ends. The CDR3 spans 13 residues. Germline CDR1 and CDR2: DFQATT and SNEGSKA (reference sequence). The chain's CDR3 is CSDPGRMNTEAFF. In DNA form, the CDR3 reads TGCAGTGATCCCGGACGGATGAACACTGAAGCTTTCTTT.

This clonotype was counted between two and nine times. The gene calls are TRBV5-1 and TRBJ2-7, with 8 bases fitting TRBD1. The CDR3 runs 14 residues. Germline V gives CDR1 SGHRS, CDR2 YFSETQ. V trimming: 4 bases; J trimming: 5 bases; junction bases outside the gene matches: 8. The CDR3 region is CASSPGGQGDEQYF. The CDR3 bases are TGCGCCAGCAGCCCGGGTGGACAGGGAGACGAGCAGTACTTC. Based on the CDR3 plus reference TRBV5-1 and TRBJ2-7, the full variable domain is KAGVTQTPRYLIKTRGQQVTLSCSPISGHRSVSWYQQTPGQGLQFLFEYFSETQRNKGNFPGRFSGRQFSNSRSEMNVSTLELGDSALYLCASSPGGQGDEQYFGPGTRLTVT.

The chain combines TRBV12-3 or TRBV12-4 with TRBJ2-1, with 8 bases fitting TRBD2. CDR3 size: 16 residues. Losses at the gene ends were 6 bases for V and 0 bases for J; bases not matched to a gene: 7. CDR3 region: CASSLIAGTSYNEQFF. Written as DNA, the CDR3 is TGTGCCAGCAGCCTTATAGCGGGAACCTCCTACAATGAGCAGTTCTTC.

The chain joins TRBV28 to TRBJ1-2; 11 bases fit TRBD1. The CDR3 length is 16 residues. J gave up 8 bases and V 5 bases, and 13 bases lay outside the gene matches. Germline CDR1 and CDR2: MDHEN and SYDVKM. As DNA, the CDR3 is TGTGCCAGCAGTCCTGGGACAGGGGGGAGTCTTGGAGGCTACACCTTC. Translated, it gives CASSPGTGGSLGGYTF.

This clonotype turned up a few times. The rearrangement links TRBV2 to TRBJ1-5, with D possibly matching TRBD1 (5 bases). V lost 3 bases and J 0 bases, leaving 12 bases between the germline ends. Germline V gene lookup returns CDR1 SNHLY and CDR2 FYNNEI. This CDR3 has 16 residues. Here the CDR3 reads CASSDRGGNSNQPQHF. In DNA, the CDR3 is TGTGCCAGCAGTGACCGGGGGGGGAATAGCAATCAGCCCCAGCATTTT. Using reference TRBV2 and TRBJ1-5 for the parts outside the CDR3, the full variable domain is EPEVTQTPSHQVTQMGQEVILRCVPISNHLYFYWYRQILGQKVEFLVSFYNNEISEKSEIFDDQFSVERPDGSNFTLKIRSTKLEDSAMYFCASSDRGGNSNQPQHFGDGTRLSIL.

The J gene is TRBJ2-1, the V gene TRBV6-2 or TRBV6-3, with D tentatively TRBD1 (5 bases). The V gene's germline CDR1 is MNHEY and CDR2 SVGEGT. V was clipped by 3 bases and J by 9 bases, with 9 bases between them. This CDR3 has 12 residues. CDR3 sequence: CASSYWGGEQFF. The DNA for the CDR3 is TGTGCCAGCAGTTATTGGGGCGGTGAGCAGTTCTTC.

As to this clonotype: It may be a read error: a sequence one base away is much more abundant. CDR3 residues: CASSLFLIGQGKETQYF. The CDR3 DNA sequence: TGTGCCAGCAGCCTATTCCTCATTGGACAGGGTAAAGAGACCCAGTACTTC. The chain combines TRBV14 with TRBJ2-5; 8 nucleotides line up with TRBD1. V shed 4 bases and J 3 bases; nucleotides not matched to a gene: 13. The CDR3 contains 17 residues. Germline CDR1 and CDR2: SGHDN and FVKESK.

This clonotype was picked up a small number of times. The chain has TRBV30 and TRBJ1-5; TRBD1 is a possible D gene (6 bases). This CDR3 region has 15 residues. V shed 5 bases and J shed 7 bases, with 21 bases lying between them. Germline V gene sequence: CDR1 GTSNPN, CDR2 SVGIG (reference sequence). The CDR3 DNA sequence: TGTGCCTGGTCTGGGGGCACGCTTACAGCACAGCCCCAGCATTTT. Translating gives CAWSGGTLTAQPQHF.

Many counts were recorded for this clonotype. The chain links TRBV7-2 to TRBJ1-6; the D is unclear. In germline, CDR1 is SGHTA, CDR2 FQGNSA. The CDR3 is made up of 16 amino acids. V was cut by 1 base and J by 6 bases, with 13 bases left in between. The CDR3 is CASSLGQQLINSPLHF. As DNA, the CDR3 is TGTGCCAGCAGCTTAGGTCAACAGCTGATTAATTCACCCCTCCACTTT.

The chain carries TRBV5-1 and TRBJ2-7; 13 bases map to TRBD2. J lost 5 bases, V lost 4 bases, and 6 bases had no gene match. The CDR3 length is 15 residues. Germline V gene lookup returns CDR1 SGHRS and CDR2 YFSETQ. DNA of the CDR3: TGCGCCAGCAGCCCTACCGGGACTAGCGGGAACGAGCAGTACTTC. Its protein is CASSPTGTSGNEQYF. Using reference TRBV5-1 and TRBJ2-7 for the parts outside the CDR3, the full variable domain is KAGVTQTPRYLIKTRGQQVTLSCSPISGHRSVSWYQQTPGQGLQFLFEYFSETQRNKGNFPGRFSGRQFSNSRSEMNVSTLELGDSALYLCASSPTGTSGNEQYFGPGTRLTVT.